This TCR beta chain appears in the sequencing data of a study of OX40 agonist ivuxolimab in advanced cancers. About the research overall: Melanoma, hepatocellular carcinoma, head and neck or renal cell cancer occurred in dose-escalation patients. Anti-PD-1, anti-PD-L1 or anti-CTLA-4 therapy given earlier was allowed, and around 40% had some.

Regarding the study as a whole: Partial responders at 0.1-3.0 mg/kg showed near-lowest clonal expansion. CD4+ T cells averaged fewer expanded clones than CD8+ T cells.

As regards this clone: The antigen is not known. The same CDR3 arises from other DNA sequences in this sample as well.

V was cut by 3 bases and J by 3 bases, with 6 bases left in between. The CDR3 loop spans 12 amino acids. Germline V lookup: CDR1 SGHDN, CDR2 FVKESK. Here immunoSEQ multiplex PCR was the method, and the copy in TCRdb shows in-frame clones only, minus some. The repertoire holds tens of thousands of clones, with around four fifths as singletons. The chain is built from TRBV14 and TRBJ2-7; D gene unclear. This clonotype originated in an adult with an advanced solid tumor such as melanoma, head and neck, liver or kidney cancer. The sequencing here drew on CD4+ or CD8+ T cells sorted from blood, taken in a trial of the OX40 agonist ivuxolimab. In DNA, the CDR3 is TGTGCCAGCAGCCAGTATAGCTACGAGCAGTACTTC. Protein sequence: CASSQYSYEQYF.